Reported below is one T cell receptor beta chain. Its antigen is undetermined. Between the trimmed V and J ends, which lost 3 bases and 1 base, there was a span of 7 bases. This CDR3 is built from 13 residues. Germline V gives CDR1 MNHEY, CDR2 SMNVEV (reference sequence). The data stem from a study of long-term antiretroviral therapy in people with HIV. Study outcomes and limitations: An increase in diversity followed ART, yet levels stayed below transplant donor controls. Blood sampling spanned 2004 to 2017, possibly under older ART regimens. Across all time points, the repertoire was dominated by clones that expanded before ART.

Survey-level immunoSEQ v3.0 assays were run. Only in-frame clones appear in the TCRdb table, and some are missing; sequencing was by immunoSEQ multiplex PCR. Here the sample spans about 32,000 clones, 97% being singletons. This specimen was unsorted PBMCs, taken 7.6 years after starting antiretroviral therapy. The sequence was collected from a man aged 25 to 45 with HIV. The chain joins TRBV27 to TRBJ2-7; no definite D call. The CDR3 sequence is CASSLEGSYEQYF. DNA of the CDR3: TGTGCCAGCAGTTTGGAAGGGTCCTACGAGCAGTACTTC.